This is a list of T cell receptor beta chains from one sample in a study of CD4+ T cells in melanoma. Sequenced by immunoSEQ multiplex PCR; TCRdb stores in-frame clones only, minus some. The sample lists about 140,000 clones; 92% were seen once. The receptors stem from a human donor with melanoma. Both conserved end residues are part of each CDR3. The order of the fields is J gene, V gene, D gene, clone size, CDR3 protein, CDR3 DNA. A D gene is named only where the DNA matches it firmly. The listing skips clone size in some rows; elsewhere it reads once, few, many or a size class.

>TRBJ2-1|TRBV19|NA|NA
CASSIGNEQFF
TGTGCCAGTAGTATTGGGAATGAGCAGTTCTTC
>TRBJ2-7|TRBV27|NA|NA
CASSFQDASYEQYF
TGTGCCAGCAGTTTCCAGGACGCCTCCTACGAGCAGTACTTC
>TRBJ1-2|TRBV7-8|NA|NA
CASSISGYGYTF
TGTGCCAGCAGCATATCGGGCTATGGCTACACCTTC
>TRBJ1-1|TRBV19|NA|NA
CASSLGRENTEAFF
TGTGCCAGTAGTCTTGGGAGGGAGAACACTGAAGCTTTCTTT
>TRBJ1-2|TRBV7-9|NA|NA
CASSFGGGANYGYTF
TGTGCCAGCAGCTTTGGTGGGGGGGCTAACTATGGCTACACCTTC
>TRBJ1-3|TRBV6-8|TRBD1|NA
CASSSGDRGPGNTIYF
TGTGCCAGCAGCTCCGGAGACAGGGGGCCCGGAAACACCATATATTTT
>TRBJ2-5|TRBV5-6|NA|NA
CASSSRPIFPQTQYF
TGTGCCAGCAGCTCCCGACCCATTTTTCCCCAGACCCAGTACTTC
>TRBJ2-2|TRBV5-6|NA|NA
CASSLGGGPDTGELFF
TGTGCCAGCAGCTTGGGTGGCGGGCCTGACACCGGGGAGCTGTTTTTT
>TRBJ1-2|TRBV5-4|NA|few
CASSLSSGRLGYGYTF
TGTGCCAGCAGCTTGTCATCGGGCAGGCTGGGCTATGGCTACACCTTC
>TRBJ1-1|TRBV5-4|NA|NA
CASSLGGGFTEAFF
TGTGCCAGCAGCTTGGGCGGGGGGTTCACTGAAGCTTTCTTT
>TRBJ2-1|TRBV27|TRBD1|NA
CASSPADRVSYNEQFF
TGTGCCAGCAGTCCTGCGGACAGGGTCTCCTACAATGAGCAGTTCTTC
>TRBJ1-6|TRBV10-2|NA|once
CASRPYPNNSPLHF
TGCGCCAGCAGGCCTTATCCGAATAATTCACCCCTCCACTTT
>TRBJ1-2|TRBV5-6|NA|once
CASSQPLQGWASGYTF
TGTGCCAGCAGCCAACCGCTACAGGGATGGGCGTCGGGCTACACCTTC
>TRBJ2-1|TRBV6-1|NA|once
CASTLNQAVYNEQFF
TGTGCCAGCACCCTGAACCAGGCAGTCTACAATGAGCAGTTCTTC
>TRBJ2-7|TRBV6-1|NA|NA
CASSASRSSYEQYF
TGTGCCAGCAGCGCGAGCAGATCCTCCTACGAGCAGTACTTC
>TRBJ2-5|TRBV5-4|TRBD2|NA
CASSIQRGGQETQYF
TGTGCCAGCAGTATACAGCGGGGGGGACAAGAGACCCAGTACTTC
>TRBJ2-7|TRBV15|TRBD1|once
CATSRGGQAYEQYF
TGTGCCACCAGCAGGGGGGGACAGGCCTACGAGCAGTACTTC
>TRBJ1-4|TRBV6-5|NA|NA
CASSYRHNEKLFF
TGTGCCAGCAGTTATCGGCATAATGAAAAACTGTTTTTT
>TRBJ1-6|TRBV25-1|NA|NA
CASSPNLFSYNSPLHF
TGTGCCAGCAGCCCGAACCTCTTCTCCTATAATTCACCCCTCCACTTT
>TRBJ2-1|TRBV11-2|TRBD1|NA
CASSTDRGMEQFF
TGTGCCAGCAGCACGGACAGGGGAATGGAGCAGTTCTTC
>TRBJ1-5|TRBV2|NA|NA
CASSDTGDEQPQHF
TGTGCCAGCAGTGATACCGGGGACGAGCAGCCCCAGCATTTT
>TRBJ1-2|TRBV6-5|NA|NA
CASSYSRPGVDGYTF
TGTGCCAGCAGTTACTCGCGGCCAGGGGTGGATGGCTACACCTTC
>TRBJ2-1|TRBV4-2|NA|once
CASSQDLLATNEQFF
TGTGCCAGCAGCCAAGATCTTTTGGCTACCAATGAGCAGTTCTTC
>TRBJ2-7|TRBV10-2|NA|NA
CASSPQGPYEQYF
TGCGCCAGCAGTCCACAGGGCCCCTACGAGCAGTACTTC
>TRBJ1-2|TRBV19|NA|NA
CASSPLQGADYGYTF
TGTGCCAGTAGTCCCCTACAGGGAGCTGACTATGGCTACACCTTC
>TRBJ2-5|TRBV4-1|NA|NA
CASSRLRRQYQETQYF
TGCGCCAGCAGCCGCCTCCGGCGCCAGTACCAAGAGACCCAGTACTTC
>TRBJ1-5|TRBV15|NA|NA
CATSSFRGEDNQPQHF
TGTGCCACCAGCAGCTTCAGGGGAGAAGACAATCAGCCCCAGCATTTT
>TRBJ2-7|TRBV5-1|NA|NA
CASSPGSSSSYEQYF
TGCGCCAGCAGCCCCGGGTCCTCGAGCTCCTACGAGCAGTACTTC
>TRBJ1-5|TRBV10-2|TRBD1|NA
CASSDRTGSQPQHF
TGCGCCAGCAGTGATAGGACAGGGTCTCAGCCCCAGCATTTT
>TRBJ1-6|TRBV7-9|NA|NA
CASSLAVGGGAPLHF
TGTGCCAGCAGCTTAGCGGTAGGGGGTGGAGCACCCCTCCACTTT
>TRBJ1-1|TRBV6-5|NA|NA
CASSSQVGGGDTEAFF
TGTGCCAGCAGTTCCCAAGTTGGGGGCGGGGACACTGAAGCTTTCTTT
>TRBJ1-1|TRBV5-1|TRBD1|NA
CASSLGQGDMNTEAFF
TGCGCCAGCAGCTTGGGACAGGGGGACATGAACACTGAAGCTTTCTTT
>TRBJ2-7|TRBV7-9|NA|NA
CASSLGAGYEQYF
TGTGCCAGCAGCTTAGGGGCAGGGTACGAGCAGTACTTC
>TRBJ1-5|TRBV2|NA|NA
CASSGQGDQPQHF
TGTGCCAGCAGTGGGCAGGGAGATCAGCCCCAGCATTTT
>TRBJ1-4|TRBV27|NA|once
CASIDEKLFF
TGTGCCAGCATTGATGAAAAACTGTTTTTT
>TRBJ2-1|TRBV19|TRBD2|NA
CASSIFLRGGYNEQFF
TGTGCCAGTAGTATCTTTTTGCGGGGGGGCTACAATGAGCAGTTCTTC
>TRBJ2-5|TRBV5-8|NA|NA
CASSLRVRGGTRETQYF
TGTGCCAGCAGCTTGAGGGTTCGAGGTGGGACCAGGGAGACCCAGTACTTC
>TRBJ1-4|TRBV11-2|TRBD1|NA
CASSLVRLGGFHEKLFF
TGTGCCAGCAGCTTAGTACGTCTAGGGGGCTTCCATGAAAAACTGTTTTTT
>TRBJ2-7|TRBV18|NA|NA
CASGVSLTDEQYF
TGTGCCAGCGGGGTCTCCCTCACGGACGAGCAGTACTTC
>TRBJ1-1|TRBV2|TRBD1|once
CASTGQGIMNTEAFF
TGTGCCAGCACCGGACAGGGGATCATGAACACTGAAGCTTTCTTT
>TRBJ1-5|TRBV5-8|NA|NA
CASSLARIPGWPQHF
TGTGCCAGCAGCTTGGCCCGAATCCCGGGGTGGCCCCAGCATTTT
>TRBJ1-2|TRBV6-5|NA|NA
CASTQSGGLSYGYTF
TGTGCCAGCACACAGTCCGGGGGACTTAGCTATGGCTACACCTTC
>TRBJ2-7|TRBV5-6|NA|once
CASSFVEGLSYEQYF
TGTGCCAGCAGCTTTGTCGAGGGACTCTCCTACGAGCAGTACTTC
>TRBJ1-5|TRBV2|NA|NA
CASSDRGGSNQPQHF
TGTGCCAGCAGTGACAGGGGAGGTAGCAATCAGCCCCAGCATTTT
>TRBJ1-2|TRBV11-2|NA|once
CASSLSVGALGYTF
TGTGCCAGCAGCTTATCAGTTGGGGCTCTTGGCTACACCTTC
>TRBJ2-1|TRBV4-2|NA|NA
CASSHSSVQSYNEQFF
TGTGCCAGCAGCCATTCTAGTGTGCAATCCTACAATGAGCAGTTCTTC
>TRBJ1-1|TRBV9|NA|NA
CASSVSEGGTEAFF
TGTGCCAGCAGCGTATCGGAAGGGGGCACTGAAGCTTTCTTT
>TRBJ2-5|TRBV30|NA|NA
CAWSAWAREETQYF
TGTGCCTGGAGTGCCTGGGCGAGGGAAGAGACCCAGTACTTC
>TRBJ1-2|TRBV6-4|NA|NA
CASSAHSSIF
TGTGCCAGCAGCGCACATAGTTCAATTTTC